This T cell receptor beta chain was documented in a study of CD8 T cells in Susac syndrome. General study points: The study acknowledged a relatively small number of individuals in its TCR sequencing and HLA analysis.

Random hexamers served to reverse transcribe roughly 0.5 to 1 ug RNA. Across 54 Vbeta and 13 Jbeta, immunoSEQ multiplex PCR amplified TCR beta CDR3. MiXCR, applied by TCRdb to the immunoSEQ multiplex PCR reads, yields one record per CDR3 protein. Among approximately 120,000 distinct CDR3 sequences listed, 93% were seen once. The T cells that were sequenced for TCR beta were CD8+ and CD4+ cells from blood. The CDR3 sequence is 16 residues long. Germline V gene sequence: CDR1 SGHNT, CDR2 YYREEE (reference sequence). V shed 3 bases, J shed 7 bases, and the junction held 9 bases outside the gene matches. About this clonotype itself: The antigen is not known.

The sample consisted of CD8+ T cells from PBMCs. This TCR was sampled from a human donor with multiple sclerosis. The rearrangement joins TRBV5-4 to TRBJ2-1; 11 bases map to TRBD1. As DNA, the CDR3 is TGTGCCAGCAGCTCCACAGGACAGGGGGCCTGGAATGAGCAGTTCTTC. It codes for CASSSTGQGAWNEQFF.